This T cell receptor (beta chain) was sequenced for a study of tumor-infiltrating lymphocytes in primary liver carcinoma. Broader study findings: Blood trailed tumors significantly in top-250-clone fraction (p = 0.039). Between tumor regions, pairs overlapped more than tumor-adjacent and tumor-blood pairs did. Bulk unsorted sampling precluded comparing CD4+ and CD8+ repertoires.

Deletions cut 0 bases from V and 3 bases from J, with 12 bases between. CDR1 is LGHNA and CDR2 is YNFKEQ in the germline V gene. The CDR3 spans 16 residues. The sample holds many counts of this clonotype. Its antigen is currently unknown. Synthesis of TCR beta cDNA was carried out from about 0.55 ug total RNA with a constant-region primer. Sequencing libraries for TCR beta derived from three nested multiplex PCR rounds that used slightly modified ARM-PCR. TRBV1-TRBV30 forward primers paired with a C-beta reverse primer were used in the first two PCR rounds, which ran around 10 cycles each. TCRdb independently ran MiXCR on the multiplex PCR reads; one entry per CDR3 protein. Among about 320,000 distinct CDR3 sequences, 50% to 75% were seen once, and the ten largest hold about 15%. Germline DNA was extracted too, while blood RNA derived from unsorted whole blood. Chronic HBV infection, which was untreated, was present in the patients.

The J gene is TRBJ2-1, the V gene TRBV4-2, with D maybe TRBD2 (6 bases). Sequencing was done on a sample of peripheral blood. The clonotype was recovered from a woman aged 25-40 years with primary liver carcinoma and hepatitis B virus infection. The CDR3 here is CASSQEGGTVYNEQFF. The CDR3 DNA is TGTGCCAGCAGCCAAGAGGGCGGGACCGTCTACAATGAGCAGTTCTTC.